The rows below give T cell receptor beta chains drawn from one sample of a study of a mutant IDH1 vaccine in newly diagnosed glioma. Clones were read by immunoSEQ multiplex PCR, and TCRdb kept only the in-frame ones, dropping some. The data contain about 38,000 clones, around 78% of them singletons. The antigens these receptors bind are not known. The source was PBMCs, collected from a glioma patient whose treatment included an IDH1 peptide vaccine. The receptor source for this set is a man aged 40-49 years with glioma. Both conserved end residues are part of each CDR3. Fields, in order: CDR3 protein, CDR3 DNA, V gene, J gene, D gene, clone size. The D gene is left open where the match is weak. Clone sizes are given selectively: once, few, many, or a class where the clone is expanded.

CDR3 protein: CASSSRTGASYEQYF; CDR3 DNA: TGTGCCAGCAGTTCCCGGACAGGGGCCTCCTACGAGCAGTACTTC; V gene: TRBV27; J gene: TRBJ2-7; D gene: TRBD1; clone size: .
CDR3 protein: CAWSFSSGLAGEQYF; CDR3 DNA: TGTGCCTGGAGTTTCTCGTCGGGACTAGCAGGCGAGCAGTACTTC; V gene: TRBV30; J gene: TRBJ2-7; D gene: TRBD2; clone size: .
CDR3 protein: CASSLQQGVGEKLFF; CDR3 DNA: TGTGCCAGCAGCTTACAACAGGGGGTTGGTGAAAAACTGTTTTTT; V gene: TRBV5-8; J gene: TRBJ1-4; D gene: TRBD1; clone size: once
CDR3 protein: CASSLAGQGNEKLFF; CDR3 DNA: TGTGCCAGCAGCTTGGCCGGACAGGGGAATGAAAAACTGTTTTTT; V gene: TRBV5-4; J gene: TRBJ1-4; D gene: TRBD1; clone size: .
CDR3 protein: CASSLEAQTREKLFF; CDR3 DNA: TGTGCCAGCAGCTTAGAGGCACAAACACGGGAAAAACTGTTTTTT; V gene: TRBV7-2; J gene: TRBJ1-4; D gene: .; clone size: .
CDR3 protein: CASRPDTGELFF; CDR3 DNA: TGTGCCAGCCGGCCAGACACCGGGGAGCTGTTTTTT; V gene: TRBV2; J gene: TRBJ2-2; D gene: .; clone size: few
CDR3 protein: CASSGAFNGYEQYF; CDR3 DNA: TGCGCCAGCAGTGGGGCTTTTAACGGCTACGAGCAGTACTTC; V gene: TRBV10-2; J gene: TRBJ2-7; D gene: .; clone size: .
CDR3 protein: CAWSGNPNTRSGNTIYF; CDR3 DNA: TGTGCCTGGAGCGGGAACCCCAACACCCGCTCGGGAAACACCATATATTTT; V gene: TRBV30; J gene: TRBJ1-3; D gene: .; clone size: .
CDR3 protein: CASSLGQDQPQHF; CDR3 DNA: TGTGCCAGCAGCTTAGGCCAGGATCAGCCCCAGCATTTT; V gene: TRBV7-9; J gene: TRBJ1-5; D gene: .; clone size: .
CDR3 protein: CASSLQGTSTDTQYF; CDR3 DNA: TGTGCCAGCAGCTTACAGGGGACTAGCACAGATACGCAGTATTTT; V gene: TRBV7-3; J gene: TRBJ2-3; D gene: .; clone size: .
CDR3 protein: CASSLSSFGSTDTQYF; CDR3 DNA: TGTGCCAGCAGTTTAAGTTCTTTCGGCAGCACAGATACGCAGTATTTT; V gene: TRBV27; J gene: TRBJ2-3; D gene: .; clone size: .
CDR3 protein: CASSSTGGAFF; CDR3 DNA: TGTGCCAGCAGCTCGACAGGGGGAGCTTTCTTT; V gene: TRBV5-8; J gene: TRBJ1-1; D gene: TRBD1; clone size: few
CDR3 protein: CASSLGDLSSYNEQFF; CDR3 DNA: TGCGCCAGCAGCTTGGGGGACTTAAGCTCCTACAATGAGCAGTTCTTC; V gene: TRBV5-1; J gene: TRBJ2-1; D gene: .; clone size: .
CDR3 protein: CASSLVSGGYNEQFF; CDR3 DNA: TGTGCCAGCAGCTTGGTTAGCGGGGGGTACAATGAGCAGTTCTTC; V gene: TRBV5-8; J gene: TRBJ2-1; D gene: TRBD2; clone size: .
CDR3 protein: CATGRRNTGELFF; CDR3 DNA: TGTGCCACCGGGAGACGGAACACCGGGGAGCTGTTTTTT; V gene: TRBV27; J gene: TRBJ2-2; D gene: .; clone size: once
CDR3 protein: CAWSAPGPYTF; CDR3 DNA: TGTGCCTGGAGTGCCCCAGGGCCCTACACCTTC; V gene: TRBV30; J gene: TRBJ1-2; D gene: .; clone size: few
CDR3 protein: CASRQGAGSPLHF; CDR3 DNA: TGTGCCAGCAGGCAGGGGGCAGGTTCACCCCTCCACTTT; V gene: TRBV27; J gene: TRBJ1-6; D gene: TRBD1; clone size: .
CDR3 protein: CASSEGQGNQPQHF; CDR3 DNA: TGTGCCAGCAGTGAAGGACAGGGGAATCAGCCCCAGCATTTT; V gene: TRBV2; J gene: TRBJ1-5; D gene: TRBD1; clone size: .
CDR3 protein: CAWRLLLNTEAFF; CDR3 DNA: TGTGCCTGGAGACTATTATTGAACACTGAAGCTTTCTTT; V gene: TRBV30; J gene: TRBJ1-1; D gene: .; clone size: few
CDR3 protein: CASALTGRTEAFF; CDR3 DNA: TGTGCCAGCGCGTTGACAGGGAGGACTGAAGCTTTCTTT; V gene: TRBV19; J gene: TRBJ1-1; D gene: TRBD1; clone size: .
CDR3 protein: CASSLGQARSKNIQYF; CDR3 DNA: TGCGCCAGCAGCTTGGGACAGGCTCGGTCCAAAAACATTCAGTACTTC; V gene: TRBV5-1; J gene: TRBJ2-4; D gene: .; clone size: .
CDR3 protein: CASSEGAGVRNQPQHF; CDR3 DNA: TGTGCCAGCTCTGAAGGGGCCGGGGTCCGTAATCAGCCCCAGCATTTT; V gene: TRBV5-6; J gene: TRBJ1-5; D gene: .; clone size: .
CDR3 protein: CASSSGPGAGYTF; CDR3 DNA: TGTGCCAGTAGCTCGGGACCGGGGGCTGGCTACACCTTC; V gene: TRBV19; J gene: TRBJ1-2; D gene: .; clone size: few
CDR3 protein: CASSSRVEGKVTDTQYF; CDR3 DNA: TGTGCCAGCAGCTCCCGGGTCGAGGGCAAGGTGACAGATACGCAGTATTTT; V gene: TRBV5-6; J gene: TRBJ2-3; D gene: .; clone size: .
CDR3 protein: CASSLTGGTEAFF; CDR3 DNA: TGTGCCAGCAGCTTGACAGGGGGCACTGAAGCTTTCTTT; V gene: TRBV7-2; J gene: TRBJ1-1; D gene: TRBD1; clone size: .
CDR3 protein: CASSRNGGADEQYF; CDR3 DNA: TGTGCCAGCAGCCGGAATGGGGGTGCCGACGAGCAGTACTTC; V gene: TRBV4-2; J gene: TRBJ2-7; D gene: .; clone size: few
CDR3 protein: CAWSVAGNTEAFF; CDR3 DNA: TGTGCCTGGAGTGTGGCAGGGAACACTGAAGCTTTCTTT; V gene: TRBV30; J gene: TRBJ1-1; D gene: .; clone size: few
CDR3 protein: CASSIGHRQGEDYGYTF; CDR3 DNA: TGTGCCAGTAGTATCGGTCATCGGCAGGGTGAGGACTATGGCTACACCTTC; V gene: TRBV19; J gene: TRBJ1-2; D gene: .; clone size: .